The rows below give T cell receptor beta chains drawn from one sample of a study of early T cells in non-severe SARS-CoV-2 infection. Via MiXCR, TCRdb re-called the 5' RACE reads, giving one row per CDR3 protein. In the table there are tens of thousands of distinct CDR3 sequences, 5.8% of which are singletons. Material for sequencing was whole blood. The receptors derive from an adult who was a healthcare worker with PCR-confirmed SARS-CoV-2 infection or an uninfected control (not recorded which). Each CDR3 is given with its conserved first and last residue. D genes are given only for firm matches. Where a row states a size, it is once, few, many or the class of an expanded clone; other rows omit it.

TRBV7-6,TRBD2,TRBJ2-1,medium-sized,CASGLSDAGGLGEQFF,TGTGCCAGCGGACTTAGTGATGCGGGAGGATTAGGTGAGCAGTTCTTC
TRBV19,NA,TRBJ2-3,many,CASSTFTDTQYF,TGTGCCAGTAGCACCTTCACAGATACGCAGTATTTT
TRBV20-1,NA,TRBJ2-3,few,CSASPGASTDTQYF,TGCAGTGCCTCGCCGGGGGCTAGCACAGATACGCAGTATTTT
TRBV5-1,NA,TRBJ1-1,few,CASSARRGLRGPEAFF,TGCGCCAGCAGCGCCCGCAGGGGCCTTAGGGGCCCTGAAGCTTTCTTT
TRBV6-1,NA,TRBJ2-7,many,CASSPWGDSSYEQYF,TGTGCCAGCAGCCCCTGGGGGGATAGCTCCTACGAGCAGTACTTC
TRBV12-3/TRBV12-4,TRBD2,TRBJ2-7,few,CASSPGTSGKPEQYF,TGTGCCAGCAGCCCGGGGACTAGCGGTAAGCCCGAGCAGTACTTC
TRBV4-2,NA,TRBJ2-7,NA,CASSQGVPGEQYF,TGTGCCAGCAGCCAAGGGGTCCCGGGAGAGCAGTACTTC
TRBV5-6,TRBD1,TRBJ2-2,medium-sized,CASSLIATGTGELFF,TGTGCCAGCAGCTTGATCGCGACAGGGACCGGGGAGCTGTTTTTT
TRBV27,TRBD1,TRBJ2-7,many,CASSLYRGSSYEQYF,TGTGCCAGCAGTTTATACAGGGGGAGCTCCTACGAGCAGTACTTC
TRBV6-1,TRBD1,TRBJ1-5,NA,CASSALSGTANQPQHF,TGTGCCAGCAGCGCTCTATCCGGGACAGCTAATCAGCCCCAGCATTTT
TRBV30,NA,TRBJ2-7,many,CAWSVGGVEYEQYF,TGTGCCTGGAGTGTAGGAGGGGTCGAATACGAGCAGTACTTC
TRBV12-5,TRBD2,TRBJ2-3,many,CASGLTGLATDTQYF,TGTGCTAGTGGTTTGACGGGACTAGCGACAGATACGCAGTATTTT
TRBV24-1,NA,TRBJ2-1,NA,CATSVSGASSNEQFF,TGTGCCACCAGTGTGTCAGGTGCCTCCTCCAATGAGCAGTTCTTC
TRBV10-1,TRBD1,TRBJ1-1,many,CASRKDRGLGGAFF,TGCGCCAGCAGGAAGGACAGGGGCCTCGGCGGAGCTTTCTTT
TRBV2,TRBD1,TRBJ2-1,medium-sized,CASIPGTDNNEQFF,TGTGCCAGCATCCCCGGGACAGACAACAATGAGCAGTTCTTC
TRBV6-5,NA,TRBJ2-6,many,CASSYKGDGANVLTF,TGTGCCAGCAGTTACAAGGGGGACGGGGCCAACGTCCTGACTTTC
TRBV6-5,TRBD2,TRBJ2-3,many,CASSPGLAGDTDTQYF,TGTGCCAGCAGTCCCGGACTAGCGGGGGACACAGATACGCAGTATTTT
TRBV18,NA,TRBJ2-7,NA,CASSPRDGPPYEQYF,TGTGCCAGCTCACCACGGGACGGGCCACCCTACGAGCAGTACTTC
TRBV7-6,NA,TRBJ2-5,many,CASSSGAVEETQYF,TGTGCCAGCAGCTCTGGTGCAGTAGAAGAGACCCAGTACTTC
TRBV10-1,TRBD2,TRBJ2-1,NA,CASSQLAGGVEQFF,TGCGCCAGCAGTCAACTAGCGGGAGGGGTTGAGCAGTTCTTC
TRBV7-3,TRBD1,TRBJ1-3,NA,CASSLQGAGLNTIYF,TGTGCCAGCAGCTTACAGGGGGCAGGACTGAACACCATATATTTT
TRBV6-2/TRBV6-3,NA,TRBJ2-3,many,CASSLHRARLTDTQYF,TGTGCCAGCAGTTTACACCGGGCCCGGCTCACAGATACGCAGTATTTT
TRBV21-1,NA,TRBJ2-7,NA,CASSATGPGGEQYF,TGTGCCAGCAGCGCGACAGGGCCAGGGGGCGAGCAGTACTTC
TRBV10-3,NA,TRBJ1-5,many,CAISDSSVGGNQPQHF,TGTGCCATCAGTGACTCAAGCGTAGGGGGGAATCAGCCCCAGCATTTT
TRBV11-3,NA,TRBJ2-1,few,CASSLDPPPNEQFF,TGTGCCAGCAGCTTAGATCCCCCCCCCAATGAGCAGTTCTTC
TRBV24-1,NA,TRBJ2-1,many,CATSRGYLEEQFF,TGTGCCACCAGTAGGGGCTATTTAGAGGAGCAGTTCTTC